This T cell receptor (beta chain) is drawn from a study of vaccination and CD4 T cells after COVID-19. Study overall: Post-diagnosis, post-COVID samples were collected after a median approximately 92 days, ranging 35 to 161. In the control cultures, a CEFX pool, an HIV-1 Nef pool, or no peptide was supplied.

This clonotype was recorded once. Its cognate antigen is unknown. Sequencing of cultured CD4+ T cell DNA used the Oncomine TCR Beta short-read assay. Genomic DNA extraction was carried out from cultured CD4+ T cells. MiXCR, run by TCRdb on the PCR reads, gives a single entry per CDR3 protein. The table includes roughly 7,800 distinct CDR3 sequences, less than 50% detected once. Overall study findings and caveats: Spike mono-reactivity marked 304 of 307 vaccine-specific clones in convalescent patients.

V dropped 1 base and J dropped 3; count of bases not matched to a gene: 5. CDR3 size: 15 residues. From germline, CDR1 is SGHTA and CDR2 FQGNSA. The treatment here: approximately nine-day PBMC culture with coronavirus spike peptide pools or control peptides (ViraFEST assay). These CD4+ T cells came from an unexposed donor, sampled before the COVID-19 pandemic (2011-2018). Each well held more than 1.5 million PBMCs in IL-2 (around 10 IU/ml) medium with about 10 ug/ml peptide pools. The chain uses TRBV7-2 and TRBJ2-7, with 8 bases fitting TRBD2. The sequence was collected from a human donor in good health. The specimen was CD4+ T cells from blood, cultured in vitro. The CDR3 loop is CASSLDSAGVYEQYF. The CDR3 bases are TGTGCCAGCAGCTTAGACTCAGCGGGAGTCTACGAGCAGTACTTC.